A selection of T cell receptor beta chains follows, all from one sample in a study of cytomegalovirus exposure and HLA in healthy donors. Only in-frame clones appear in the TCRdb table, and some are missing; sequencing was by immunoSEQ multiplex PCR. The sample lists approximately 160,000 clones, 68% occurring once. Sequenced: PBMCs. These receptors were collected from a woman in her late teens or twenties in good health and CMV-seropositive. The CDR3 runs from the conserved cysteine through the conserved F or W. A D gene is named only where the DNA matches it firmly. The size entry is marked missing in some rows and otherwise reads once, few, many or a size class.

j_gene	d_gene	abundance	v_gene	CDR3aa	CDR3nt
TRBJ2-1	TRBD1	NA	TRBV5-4	CASSSWTGASYNEQFF	TGTGCCAGCAGCTCGTGGACAGGGGCGTCCTACAATGAGCAGTTCTTC
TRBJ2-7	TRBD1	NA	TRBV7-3	CASSLGQGAHEQYF	TGTGCCAGCAGCTTAGGGCAGGGGGCCCACGAGCAGTACTTC
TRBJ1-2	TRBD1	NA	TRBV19	CASSSRQGTLGANYGYTF	TGTGCCAGTAGTTCGAGACAGGGGACCCTTGGAGCTAACTATGGCTACACCTTC
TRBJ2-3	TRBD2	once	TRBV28	CASSATKTGLAGGDTQYF	TGTGCCAGCAGTGCAACAAAGACGGGACTAGCAGGCGGAGATACGCAGTATTTT
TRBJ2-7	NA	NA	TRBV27	CASSSSGGAPYEQYF	TGTGCCAGCAGCTCCTCCGGAGGAGCACCCTACGAGCAGTACTTC
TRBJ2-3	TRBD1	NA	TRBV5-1	CASSFLLYRGKDTQYF	TGCGCCAGCAGCTTCCTCCTATACAGGGGAAAAGATACGCAGTATTTT
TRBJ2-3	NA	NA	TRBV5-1	CASREHSTDTQYF	TGCGCCAGCAGGGAGCACAGCACAGATACGCAGTATTTT
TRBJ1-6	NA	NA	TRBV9	CASSVGGVGEFVAPLHF	TGTGCCAGCAGCGTTGGGGGCGTCGGGGAATTTGTAGCACCCCTCCACTTT
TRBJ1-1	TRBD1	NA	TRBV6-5	CASSYAGTVNTEAFF	TGTGCCAGCAGTTACGCCGGGACAGTGAACACTGAAGCTTTCTTT
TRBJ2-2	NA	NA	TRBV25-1	CASRNSGELFF	TGTGCCAGCAGAAACTCTGGGGAGCTGTTTTTT
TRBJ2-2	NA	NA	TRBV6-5	CASRTLVRGTGELFF	TGTGCCAGCAGGACACTTGTCCGGGGCACCGGGGAGCTGTTTTTT
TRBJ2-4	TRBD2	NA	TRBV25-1	CASSGHGTSGKNIQYF	TGTGCCAGCAGTGGGCACGGGACTAGCGGGAAAAACATTCAGTACTTC
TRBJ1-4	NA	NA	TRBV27	CASSSTMANEKLFF	TGTGCCAGCAGTTCAACAATGGCTAATGAAAAACTGTTTTTT
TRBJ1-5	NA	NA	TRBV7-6	CASSRGGDSNQPQHF	TGTGCCAGCAGTAGAGGGGGGGATAGCAATCAGCCCCAGCATTTT
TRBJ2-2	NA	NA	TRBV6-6	CASRAQEGTGELFF	TGTGCCAGCAGAGCACAGGAGGGCACCGGGGAGCTGTTTTTT
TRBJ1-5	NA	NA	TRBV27	CASSLTGNQPQHF	TGTGCCAGCAGTCTAACAGGGAATCAGCCCCAGCATTTT
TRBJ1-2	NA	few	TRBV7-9	CASSLVPSKGENGYTF	TGTGCCAGCAGCTTAGTCCCATCCAAGGGAGAAAATGGCTACACCTTC
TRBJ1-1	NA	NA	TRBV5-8	CASSLFLNTEAFF	TGTGCCAGCAGCTTGTTTCTTAACACTGAAGCTTTCTTT
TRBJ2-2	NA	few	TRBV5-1	CASSLRQANTGELFF	TGCGCCAGCAGCTTGCGTCAGGCCAACACCGGGGAGCTGTTTTTT
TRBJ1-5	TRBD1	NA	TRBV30	CAWSGQGDQPQHF	TGTGCCTGGTCAGGACAGGGCGATCAGCCCCAGCATTTT
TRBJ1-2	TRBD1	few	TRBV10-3	CAISTGGSFYGYTF	TGTGCCATCTCGACAGGGGGCAGTTTTTATGGCTACACCTTC
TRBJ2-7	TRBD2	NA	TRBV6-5	CASSRLAGGPYEQYF	TGTGCCAGCAGCCGACTAGCGGGGGGGCCCTACGAGCAGTACTTC
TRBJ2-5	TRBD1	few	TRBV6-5	CASGRTGSAETQYF	TGTGCCAGCGGACGGACAGGTTCGGCAGAGACCCAGTACTTC
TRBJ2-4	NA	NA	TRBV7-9	CASSLGLGGNIQYF	TGTGCCAGCAGCTTAGGGTTGGGGGGTAACATTCAGTACTTC
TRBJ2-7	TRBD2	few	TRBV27	CASSKLAGEWRSYEQYF	TGTGCCAGCAGTAAACTAGCGGGAGAATGGAGGTCCTACGAGCAGTACTTC
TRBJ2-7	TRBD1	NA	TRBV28	CASSRTGAVDEQYF	TGTGCCAGCAGTAGAACAGGGGCAGTGGACGAGCAGTACTTC
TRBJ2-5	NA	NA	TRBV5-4	CASSEGSAETQYF	TGTGCCAGCAGCGAAGGATCAGCGGAGACCCAGTACTTC
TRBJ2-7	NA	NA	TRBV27	CASTLRNGFYEQYF	TGTGCCAGCACCCTCCGAAATGGTTTCTACGAGCAGTACTTC
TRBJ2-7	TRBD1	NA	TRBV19	CASSILGTGGNEQYF	TGTGCCAGTAGTATTCTCGGGACAGGGGGTAACGAGCAGTACTTC
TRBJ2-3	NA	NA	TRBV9	CASSPWGTSTDTQYF	TGTGCCAGCAGCCCTTGGGGCACTAGCACAGATACGCAGTATTTT
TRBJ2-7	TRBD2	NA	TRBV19	CASSIIAGPNEQYF	TGTGCCAGTAGTATAATAGCGGGACCCAACGAGCAGTACTTC
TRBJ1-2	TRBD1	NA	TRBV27	CASSLGTGVIGGYTF	TGTGCCAGCAGTTTAGGGACAGGAGTTATCGGTGGCTACACCTTC
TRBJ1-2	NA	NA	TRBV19	CASSIGGVNYGYTF	TGTGCCAGTAGTATAGGCGGAGTCAACTATGGCTACACCTTC
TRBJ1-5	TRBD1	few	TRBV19	CASSISGRGLQPQHF	TGTGCCAGTAGTATCTCGGGCAGGGGGCTCCAGCCCCAGCATTTT
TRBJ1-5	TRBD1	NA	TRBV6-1	CASGTGLSQPQHF	TGTGCCTCGGGGACAGGGTTAAGTCAGCCCCAGCATTTT
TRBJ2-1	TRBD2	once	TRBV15	CATSLTSGALEQFF	TGTGCCACCAGCCTTACTAGCGGGGCCCTAGAGCAGTTCTTC
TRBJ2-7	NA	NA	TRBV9	CASSAGYEQYF	TGTGCCAGCAGCGCAGGGTACGAGCAGTACTTC
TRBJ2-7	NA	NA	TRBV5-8	CASSLGAGQKNYEQYF	TGTGCCAGCAGCTTGGGTGCGGGACAGAAGAACTACGAGCAGTACTTC
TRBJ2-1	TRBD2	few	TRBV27	CASSLRLAGDNEQFF	TGTGCCAGCAGTTTACGGCTAGCGGGGGACAATGAGCAGTTCTTC